This T cell receptor beta chain was found in a study of tumor-infiltrating lymphocytes in localized non-small cell lung cancer. The CDR3 is 16 residues long. This clone was counted once. This table comes from immunoSEQ multiplex PCR, and its TCRdb copy is limited to in-frame clones, with some not included. Of some 16,000 clones listed, approximately 70% were seen once; the top ten hold about 5.6%. The sample was lung tumor tissue. The V call is TRBV7-5, the J call TRBJ2-1; the table's D gene call, TRBD2, was not cross checked with the DNA. TRBV7-5 is shown as a pseudogene. This receptor was taken from a human donor with non-small cell lung cancer. CDR3 coding DNA: TGTGCCAGAAGCGACAGGACTAGCGGGACAGGGAATGAGCAGTTCTTC. Amino acid sequence: CARSDRTSGTGNEQFF.